The rows below give T cell receptor beta chains drawn from one sample of a study of T cells in tuberculosis. Some clones are missing from TCRdb's copy, which holds only in-frame ones; the method was immunoSEQ multiplex PCR. The sample records roughly 35,000 clones, roughly 90% being singletons. The material sequenced was PBMCs. The receptors derive from a donor aged 10-30 years with latent tuberculosis or without tuberculosis infection. The CDR3 runs from the conserved cysteine through the conserved F or W. A D gene is named only where the DNA matches it firmly. Clone size is given for some rows only: seen once, a few or many times, or a class if the clone is expanded.

clone_size j_call d_call cdr3_length v_call cdr3_nt cdr3_aa
NA TRBJ1-2 NA 15 TRBV6-6 TGTGCCAGCAGTTCCGGTGACAGGCCCATCTATGGCTACACCTTC CASSSGDRPIYGYTF
NA TRBJ2-7 NA 13 TRBV19 TGTGCCAGTAGGGCAGGGGCACCCTACGAGCAGTACTTC CASRAGAPYEQYF
NA TRBJ2-1 TRBD2 14 TRBV9 TGTGCCAGCAGCGTCGGGACTACCTACAATGAGCAGTTCTTC CASSVGTTYNEQFF
NA TRBJ2-2 NA 15 TRBV5-1 TGCGCCAGCAGCCGGACGGGATCGAACACCGGGGAGCTGTTTTTT CASSRTGSNTGELFF
NA TRBJ1-5 TRBD1 17 TRBV19 TGTGCCAGTAGTTATGGGACAGGGGGCCGGAGCAATCAGCCCCAGCATTTT CASSYGTGGRSNQPQHF
NA TRBJ2-7 NA 10 TRBV28 TGTGCCACCGTACGGTACGAGCAGTACTTC CATVRYEQYF
once TRBJ2-7 TRBD2 16 TRBV5-4 TGTGCCAGCAGCTTGGAAAGCGGGAGGGCTGGTAACGAGCAGTACTTC CASSLESGRAGNEQYF
NA TRBJ1-2 TRBD1 13 TRBV6-6 TGTGCCAGCACCTTGGGACAGAACTATGGCTACACCTTC CASTLGQNYGYTF
NA TRBJ1-2 TRBD1 13 TRBV28 TGTGCCAGCAGTGTACAGGGGGGCTATGGCTACACCTTC CASSVQGGYGYTF
NA TRBJ2-1 NA 13 TRBV9 TGTGCCAGCAGCGCGGACAGCAAGAATGAGCAGTTCTTC CASSADSKNEQFF
NA TRBJ2-5 TRBD1 21 TRBV2 TGTGCCAGCAGTGATTCCACCACCGAGGTCGGCAGGGGGTCATTTTCGGAGACCCAGTACTTC CASSDSTTEVGRGSFSETQYF
NA TRBJ2-3 TRBD2 17 TRBV18 TGTGCCAGCTCACCCGAAGTACTAGCGGGGGGGCAAGATACGCAGTATTTT CASSPEVLAGGQDTQYF
NA TRBJ2-7 NA 14 TRBV18 TGTGCCAGCTCACCTAGGGAGAGCCCCTACGAGCAGTACTTC CASSPRESPYEQYF
NA TRBJ1-5 TRBD1 15 TRBV6-5 TGTGCCAGCAGCCGACAGGGGCATAGCAATCAGCCCCAGCATTTT CASSRQGHSNQPQHF
NA TRBJ2-1 NA 13 TRBV6-1 TGTGCCAGCAGTGAATACAACTACAATGAGCAGTTCTTC CASSEYNYNEQFF
NA TRBJ2-2 TRBD2 16 TRBV11-2 TGTGCCAGCAGCTTAATAGCGGGGGGAGGCACCGGGGAGCTGTTTTTT CASSLIAGGGTGELFF
once TRBJ1-2 NA 14 TRBV5-6 TGTGCCAGCAGCTTGGCCATTTCAGTTGGTGGCTACACCTTC CASSLAISVGGYTF
NA TRBJ1-2 NA 14 TRBV9 TGTGCCAGCAGCCTCCCGGGAGGATTCTATGGCTACACCTTC CASSLPGGFYGYTF
NA TRBJ2-7 TRBD1 13 TRBV10-3 TGTGCCACAGGGTCGACAGGGGGATACGAGCAGTACTTC CATGSTGGYEQYF
NA TRBJ2-7 NA 15 TRBV5-1 TGCGCCAGCAGCCTCACTGTGAGGGGGAGCTACGAGCAGTACTTC CASSLTVRGSYEQYF
NA TRBJ1-1 NA 15 TRBV18 TGTGCCAGCTCATCTCAGGGGAGTCTTGGGGCTGAAGCTTTCTTT CASSSQGSLGAEAFF
NA TRBJ2-7 TRBD1 15 TRBV28 TGTGCCAGCAGTACCCGCACAGGGGCGGCCTACGAGCAGTACTTC CASSTRTGAAYEQYF
NA TRBJ2-7 NA 13 TRBV11-2 TGTGCCAGCAGCTTAGTTAACGGCTACGAGCAGTACTTC CASSLVNGYEQYF
NA TRBJ2-1 TRBD2 14 TRBV28 TGTGCCACGGGGATCACGGGGGGGACGGATGAGCAGTTCTTC CATGITGGTDEQFF
once TRBJ2-1 TRBD1 16 TRBV5-1 TGCGCCAGCAGCCTCCTGGGACAGGGGTACGGCAATGAGCAGTTCTTC CASSLLGQGYGNEQFF
NA TRBJ2-3 TRBD2 19 TRBV6-4 TGTGCCAGCAGTGACCAACCCGGACTGACTAGCGGGAGGTTAGATACGCAGTATTTT CASSDQPGLTSGRLDTQYF
NA TRBJ2-3 NA 13 TRBV6-5 TGTGCCAGCAGTTACGCCAGCGGAGATACGCAGTATTTT CASSYASGDTQYF
NA TRBJ2-3 NA 12 TRBV13 TGTGCCAGCAGCCCTACCCCAGATACGCAGTATTTT CASSPTPDTQYF
NA TRBJ1-1 NA 12 TRBV5-1 TGCGCCAGCAGCCCAGACAGGTCCGAAGCTTTCTTT CASSPDRSEAFF
NA TRBJ2-5 TRBD2 13 TRBV10-2 TGCGCCAGCAGACTAGCGGGAGAGGAGACCCAGTACTTC CASRLAGEETQYF
NA TRBJ2-1 NA 15 TRBV19 TGTGCCAGTAGTATGGACCTAGCGCCCTACAATGAGCAGTTCTTC CASSMDLAPYNEQFF
NA TRBJ2-3 TRBD2 15 TRBV10-3 TGTGCCATCAGTGAATTAGCGGGGGACACAGATACGCAGTATTTT CAISELAGDTDTQYF
NA TRBJ1-4 TRBD1 17 TRBV5-1 TGCGCCAGCAGCTTGGAACCAGGGGGGACAACTAATGAAAAACTGTTTTTT CASSLEPGGTTNEKLFF
NA TRBJ2-7 TRBD2 16 TRBV30 TGTGCTTTCTACACCGGGACTAGCGGGACGACCTACGAGCAGTACTTC CAFYTGTSGTTYEQYF
NA TRBJ2-7 TRBD1 14 TRBV6-1 TGTGCCAGCAGTGAGGGGACAGGGGGCTACGAGCAGTACTTC CASSEGTGGYEQYF
NA TRBJ1-5 NA 15 TRBV4-3 TGCGCCAGCAGCCAAGTATTGTCAGTCAATCAGCCCCAGCATTTT CASSQVLSVNQPQHF
NA TRBJ1-1 TRBD1 18 TRBV28 TGTGCCAGCAGTCCATTCATGGACAGGCGATCATGGAACACTGAAGCTTTCTTT CASSPFMDRRSWNTEAFF
NA TRBJ2-7 TRBD2 16 TRBV4-1 TGCGCCAGCAGCCAAGATGTAGCGGGAGGGTCCTACGAGCAGTACTTC CASSQDVAGGSYEQYF
NA TRBJ1-2 NA 13 TRBV5-1 TGCGCCAGCACGGGGGAAGCTAACTATGGCTACACCTTC CASTGEANYGYTF